Each of the 23 T cell receptor beta chains below was sequenced from the same sample in a study of blood T cell repertoires in COVID-19. Sequenced by immunoSEQ multiplex PCR; TCRdb stores in-frame clones only, minus some. The sample holds 250,000 to 300,000 clones, 89% seen once. The material sequenced was peripheral blood. The receptors were gathered from a middle-aged man with acute or convalescent COVID-19.

Notes on this clone: One end of the junction fails to match germline, which may point to a read error. The chain carries TRBV7-7 and TRBJ2-7; possible D gene TRBD1, 5 bases. The CDR3 covers 16 residues. The germline CDR1 and CDR2 sequences are SSHAT and FNYEAQ (reference sequence). The CDR3 region has the DNA TGTGCTAGCAGCAGTGGGTTTGGGCAGGGAAGGAGAGAGCAGTACTTC. Its protein product is CASSSGFGQGRREQYF.

The J gene is TRBJ1-6, the V gene TRBV6-6; 7 bases agree with TRBD1. The germline V gene encodes CDR1 MNHNY and CDR2 SVGAGI (reference sequence). The length of the CDR3 is 17 residues. The junction had 11 bases not matched to a gene; V was cut back by 5 bases and J by 4 bases. The CDR3 reads CASSQTTGTVYNSPLHF. In DNA, the CDR3 is TGTGCCAGCAGTCAGACTACCGGGACAGTTTATAATTCACCCCTCCACTTT.

The chain couples TRBV2 to TRBJ1-4; D is uncertain. CDR3 length equals 15 residues. Germline V lookup: CDR1 SNHLY, CDR2 FYNNEI. V was cut by 5 bases and J by 7 bases, with 17 bases left in between. The CDR3 DNA reads TGTGCCAGCAGTTCGGACTCAACGTGGGCTGAAAAACTGTTTTTT. The encoded protein is CASSSDSTWAEKLFF.

In its sample, this clone was seen once. V is TRBV11-3 and J is TRBJ2-5; 7 positions match TRBD1. The trim removed 5 bases at V and 2 bases at J, leaving 8 bases unmatched. The CDR3 length is 15 residues. Germline V gene sequence: CDR1 SGHNT, CDR2 YENEEA. CDR3 in DNA: TGTGCCAGCAGCCCCGGGACAGCTCCGCAAGAGACCCAGTACTTC. It is translated as CASSPGTAPQETQYF.

This chain connects TRBV18 to TRBJ1-1; D might be TRBD1 (5 bases). V was clipped by 3 bases and J by 1 base, with 9 bases between them. This CDR3 comprises 14 residues. Looked up from germline, CDR1 is KGHSH and CDR2 is LQKENI. CDR3 loop: CASSPIGANTEAFF. CDR3 nucleotide sequence: TGTGCCAGCTCACCCATAGGGGCGAACACTGAAGCTTTCTTT.

The V gene is TRBV21-1, the J gene TRBJ2-7; the D call in the table, TRBD2, was not verified against the DNA. TRBV21-1 constitutes a pseudogene. This CDR3 region has 19 residues. The CDR3 DNA sequence: TGTGCCAGCAGCAAAGGCGGGCTCCCCCGTCTCCGGGGCTCCTACGAGCAGTACTTC. Translating it yields CASSKGGLPRLRGSYEQYF.

J is TRBJ2-7 and V is TRBV5-5; D might be TRBD1 (5 bases). Trimming cost V 4 bases and J 3 bases, with 23 bases left between them. The CDR3 spans 17 residues. Per the germline V gene, CDR1 is SGHKS and CDR2 is YYEKEE (reference sequence). CDR3 nucleotides: TGTGCCAGCAGCGGGGCTATCCTGGCAGAGTCAATCTACGAGCAGTACTTC. It specifies CASSGAILAESIYEQYF.

The chain uses TRBV6-5 and TRBJ2-4; 9 positions match TRBD2. The CDR3 is made up of 15 amino acids. V dropped 2 bases and J dropped 5; count of bases not matched to a gene: 4. Germline assignment: CDR1 MNHEY and CDR2 SVGAGI. CDR3 amino acids: CASSYMGGGENIQYF. In nucleotides, the CDR3 is TGTGCCAGCAGTTACATGGGCGGGGGGGAAAACATTCAGTACTTC.

This clone was detected ten times or more. The sample has other DNA sequences that encode this CDR3 too. This chain uses TRBV7-2 with TRBJ1-2; possible D gene TRBD1, 6 bases. This CDR3 region has 15 residues. CDR1 is SGHTA, CDR2 FQGNSA, per germline. The ends were cut back, 4 bases at V and 6 bases at J, with 18 bases in the middle. CDR3 amino acids: CASSYRGGQGHGYTF. For the CDR3, the DNA is TGTGCCAGCAGCTATAGGGGGGGGCAGGGTCATGGCTACACCTTC. Full variable domain (remainder filled in from reference TRBV7-2 and TRBJ1-2): GAGVSQSPSNKVTEKGKDVELRCDPISGHTALYWYRQSLGQGLEFLIYFQGNSAPDKSGLPSDRFSAERTGGSVSTLTIQRTQQEDSAVYLCASSYRGGQGHGYTFGSGTRLTVV.

In its sample, this clone was seen a few times. This chain uses TRBV3-1 (or the pseudogene TRBV3-2) with TRBJ1-2; tentatively, D is TRBD1 (6 bases). The CDR3 consists of 17 residues. Germline CDR1 and CDR2: LGHDT and YNNKEL (reference sequence). V lost 4 bases to trimming and J lost 5 bases, with 23 bases between them. The CDR3 coding sequence is TGTGCCAGCAGCCCCAAGATTTCTGGGGGCGAGGGGTATGGCTACACCTTC. Translated, it gives CASSPKISGGEGYGYTF.

This clone was counted once. The V call is TRBV9, the J call TRBJ1-1, with 7 bases lining up with TRBD1. V lost 3 bases to trimming and J lost 5 bases; unmatched junction nucleotides: 13. Germline V gene lookup returns CDR1 SGDLS and CDR2 YYNGEE. CDR3 size: 16 residues. The CDR3: CASSAETGTVRTEAFF. The CDR3 bases are TGTGCCAGCAGCGCAGAAACCGGGACAGTTAGAACTGAAGCTTTCTTT.

The gene calls are TRBV2 and TRBJ2-4; 9 nucleotides line up with TRBD1. Germline CDR1 reads SNHLY; CDR2 reads FYNNEI. V dropped 7 bases and J dropped 5; count of bases not matched to a gene: 9. The CDR3 loop spans 15 amino acids. CDR3 loop: CASKKTGGAENIQYF. For the CDR3, the DNA is TGTGCCAGCAAAAAAACAGGGGGCGCAGAAAACATTCAGTACTTC.

The chain carries TRBV29-1 and TRBJ1-1; D is uncertain. Looked up from germline, CDR1 is SQVTM and CDR2 is ANQGSEA. This CDR3 has 11 amino acids. The V gene lost 0 bases and the J gene lost 6 bases, with 5 bases spanning the gap. The CDR3 DNA reads TGCAGCGTTGAAGATCTCGCTGAAGCTTTCTTT. Translating gives CSVEDLAEAFF.

The J gene is TRBJ1-4, the V gene TRBV7-9; D is perhaps TRBD1 (6 bases). Germline V CDR1 and CDR2: SEHNR, FQNEAQ (reference sequence). This CDR3 is built from 11 residues. V lost 3 bases, J lost 10 bases, and 6 bases lay in between. CDR3 in DNA: TGTGCCAGCAGCTTGGACAGAAAACTGTTTTTT. Amino acids: CASSLDRKLFF.

This sequence joins TRBV5-4 and TRBJ2-2, with a possible D match to TRBD1 (5 bases). Per the germline V gene, CDR1 is SGHNT and CDR2 is YYREEE (reference sequence). Deletions cut 4 bases from V and 1 base from J, with 14 bases between. CDR3 length: 16 amino acids. In DNA form, the CDR3 reads TGTGCCAGCAGCAAGAGTTGGGGCCAGAACACCGGGGAGCTGTTTTTT. Protein sequence: CASSKSWGQNTGELFF.

This clone was seen a handful of times. The rearrangement links TRBV27 to TRBJ2-1; TRBD2 aligns across 15 bases. The J segment lost 4 bases and the V segment lost 6 bases, leaving 13 bases of the junction unmatched. Germline V CDR1 and CDR2: MNHEY, SMNVEV (reference sequence). The CDR3 runs to 19 residues. This CDR3 is CASRKNGLAGGNPYNEQFF. The CDR3 DNA reads as TGTGCCAGCAGGAAGAACGGACTAGCGGGGGGGAACCCTTACAATGAGCAGTTCTTC.

The gene calls are TRBV7-9 and TRBJ1-6; D is unresolved. Looked up from germline, CDR1 is SEHNR and CDR2 is FQNEAQ (reference sequence). This CDR3 has 16 amino acids. Trimming shortened V by 5 bases and J by 1 base, and 12 bases separated the two germline ends. The CDR3 DNA sequence: TGTGCCAGCAGCCTCGGTCTTGGTTCCTATAATTCACCCCTCCACTTT. This translates into CASSLGLGSYNSPLHF.

The V gene is TRBV6-5, the J gene TRBJ1-2; a weak D match, TRBD1 (5 bases). The CDR3 contains 14 residues. Deletions cut 2 bases from V and 7 bases from J, with 14 bases between. CDR1 and CDR2 from the germline V gene are MNHEY and SVGAGI. The CDR3 reads CASSYTGHIIGYTF. In DNA, the CDR3 is TGTGCCAGCAGTTACACTGGACATATAATTGGCTACACCTTC.

This chain connects TRBV7-8 to TRBJ1-2; no clear D. Trimming shortened V by 1 base and J by 1 base, and 10 bases separated the two germline ends. Germline V lookup: CDR1 SGHVS, CDR2 FQNEAQ. There are 15 residues in the CDR3. CDR3 coding DNA: TGTGCCAGCAGCTTAGAGGCAGGCTTTAACTATGGCTACACCTTC. It specifies CASSLEAGFNYGYTF.

The chain carries TRBV7-2 and TRBJ2-7; the match to TRBD1 covers 8 bases. Germline V gene lookup returns CDR1 SGHTA and CDR2 FQGNSA. With V trimmed by 4 bases and J by 3 bases, 14 bases remained unmatched. The CDR3 loop spans 17 amino acids. CDR3 bases: TGTGCCAGCAGCTCCAAACCGGGACAGGCCAAGCGCTACGAGCAGTACTTC. It translates to CASSSKPGQAKRYEQYF.

V is TRBV29-1 and J is TRBJ1-5; possibly TRBD1 for D (5 bases). The germline CDR1 and CDR2 sequences are SQVTM and ANQGSEA. CDR3 length: 14 residues. The V end was cut by 4 bases, the J end by 0 bases, with 10 bases between. CDR3 DNA: TGCAGCGTTGCGGGGGACGCTAGCAATCAGCCCCAGCATTTT. This translates into CSVAGDASNQPQHF.

CDR3 residues: CASSRTGDSNQPQHF. CDR3 coding DNA: TGCGCCAGCAGCCGGACAGGAGATAGCAATCAGCCCCAGCATTTT. The rearrangement uses TRBV5-1 and TRBJ1-5; 7 bases fit TRBD1. V shed 4 bases and J 0 bases; nucleotides not matched to a gene: 4. CDR1 is SGHRS and CDR2 is YFSETQ in the germline V gene. The CDR3 is 15 residues long. Looking up the rest from reference TRBV5-1 and TRBJ1-5 gives the full variable domain: KAGVTQTPRYLIKTRGQQVTLSCSPISGHRSVSWYQQTPGQGLQFLFEYFSETQRNKGNFPGRFSGRQFSNSRSEMNVSTLELGDSALYLCASSRTGDSNQPQHFGDGTRLSIL.

On this clone: Other DNA variants within this sample encode the same CDR3. The chain recombines TRBV2 with TRBJ1-1; 8 bases are a match to TRBD1. From germline, CDR1 is SNHLY and CDR2 FYNNEI. V shed 6 bases, J shed 1 base, and the junction held 4 bases outside the gene matches. The CDR3 loop spans 14 amino acids. The CDR3 reads CASSSGQGNTEAFF. DNA of the CDR3: TGTGCCAGCAGCTCAGGACAGGGGAACACTGAAGCTTTCTTT.